A single sample is the source of the 24 T cell receptor beta chains below, sequenced in a study of blood T cell repertoires in COVID-19. Some clones are missing from TCRdb's copy, which holds only in-frame ones; the method was immunoSEQ multiplex PCR. The profile shows just under 40,000 clones, about 94% of them singletons. The material sequenced was peripheral blood. The receptor set was obtained from a human donor with active COVID-19. The donor label of this sample is uncertain.

Here the CDR3 reads CASKRTSGSLYEQYF. CDR3 in DNA: TGTGCCAGTAAACGTACTAGCGGGAGCCTCTACGAGCAGTACTTC. V is TRBV19 and J is TRBJ2-7; the match to TRBD2 covers 11 bases. CDR1 is LNHDA and CDR2 is SQIVND in the germline V gene (reference sequence). The CDR3 covers 15 residues. The V gene end was trimmed by 7 bases and the J gene end by 3 bases; junction bases not matched to a gene: 8.

This clone was observed once. The rearrangement links TRBV6-6 to TRBJ1-2; D possibly corresponds to TRBD1 (5 bases). The ends were cut back, 10 bases at V and 8 bases at J, with 26 bases in the middle. The CDR3 sequence is 15 residues long. Per germline, CDR1 MNHNY and CDR2 SVGAGI (reference sequence). The CDR3 DNA is TGTGCCACCAACCAGATGGGAGGAGGGGCAGGGGGCTACACCTTC. It codes for CATNQMGGGAGGYTF.

The sample holds a few counts of this clone. This sample also contains other DNA sequences that code for the same CDR3. Written as DNA, the CDR3 is TGTGCCAGCAGCTTACGACAGGGATACGAGCAGTACTTC. The encoded protein is CASSLRQGYEQYF. The chain links TRBV11-3 to TRBJ2-7; 7 bases agree with TRBD1. V lost 2 bases, J lost 4 bases, and 2 bases stayed unmatched. Germline CDR1 SGHNT, CDR2 YENEEA. The CDR3 has 13 amino acids.

The chain combines TRBV7-6 with TRBJ1-1, with 9 bases fitting TRBD1. This CDR3 comprises 16 residues. CDR1 and CDR2 (germline): SGHVS, FNYEAQ. The J segment lost 0 bases and the V segment lost 7 bases, leaving 9 bases of the junction unmatched. The CDR3, as DNA: TGTGCCAGCAACCCCGGGACAGGGCCGATGAACACTGAAGCTTTCTTT. This encodes CASNPGTGPMNTEAFF.

This chain links TRBV24-1 with TRBJ2-7; possible D gene TRBD1, 5 bases. The V and J ends lost 1 base and 3 bases respectively, with 15 bases between them. Germline V gene data show CDR1 as KGHDR and CDR2 as SFDVKD. The CDR3 is made up of 16 amino acids. The CDR3, as DNA: TGTGCCACCAGTGATTTAGGGGAAGGGGTGGACTACGAGCAGTACTTC. Its protein product is CATSDLGEGVDYEQYF.

CDR3 sequence (DNA): TGCGCCAGCAGCTTGAGGGGTAGCGGCTACACCTTC. The encoded protein is CASSLRGSGYTF. The V and J genes are TRBV5-1 and TRBJ1-2; possibly TRBD1 for D (5 bases). Germline loops: CDR1 SGHRS, CDR2 YFSETQ. This CDR3 has 12 residues. V was clipped by 1 base and J by 8 bases, with 9 bases between them. Together with reference TRBV5-1 and TRBJ1-2, the CDR3 gives the full variable domain: KAGVTQTPRYLIKTRGQQVTLSCSPISGHRSVSWYQQTPGQGLQFLFEYFSETQRNKGNFPGRFSGRQFSNSRSEMNVSTLELGDSALYLCASSLRGSGYTFGSGTRLTVV.

The CDR3 DNA sequence: TGTGCCAGCAGGGTGGACAGGGGGCGCATCGGGGAGCTGTTTTTT. This codes for CASRVDRGRIGELFF. V is TRBV27 and J is TRBJ2-2; 11 bases line up with TRBD1. The germline V gene has CDR1 MNHEY and CDR2 SMNVEV (reference sequence). J lost 7 bases, V lost 6 bases, and 7 bases had no gene match. This CDR3 has 15 residues.

The chain employs TRBV24-1 and TRBJ2-1, with TRBD1 identical over 7 bases. The CDR3 runs 15 residues. Germline V gene data show CDR1 as KGHDR and CDR2 as SFDVKD. Germline trimming cut 4 bases from V and 4 bases from J; bases unmatched to any gene: 6. CDR3 sequence reads: CATSDRTGDYNEQFF. The DNA for the CDR3 is TGTGCCACCAGTGACAGGACAGGAGATTACAATGAGCAGTTCTTC.

The chain has TRBV24-1 and TRBJ1-2, with 7 bases aligning to TRBD1. This CDR3 contains 13 residues. Looked up from germline, CDR1 is KGHDR and CDR2 is SFDVKD. Trimming cost V 6 bases and J 8 bases; bases outside gene matches: 8. The CDR3 sequence is CATSRDRSDGYTF. The DNA for the CDR3 is TGTGCCACCAGTAGGGACAGAAGCGACGGCTACACCTTC.

The V and J genes are TRBV7-2 and TRBJ1-2; D is perhaps TRBD1 (5 bases). Between the trimmed V and J ends, which lost 1 base and 4 bases, there was a span of 13 bases. CDR1 SGHTA and CDR2 FQGNSA come from the germline V gene. There are 15 residues in the CDR3. CDR3 in DNA: TGTGCCAGCAGCTTAGGAGGAGGGGACGGCTATGGCTACACCTTC. This encodes CASSLGGGDGYGYTF.

The chain uses TRBV29-1 and TRBJ2-7, with no clear D. From germline, CDR1 is SQVTM and CDR2 ANQGSEA. The CDR3 spans 12 residues. V lost 1 base and J 4 bases, leaving 8 bases between the germline ends. The CDR3, as DNA: TGCAGCGTTGAAGCCGGTTCGTACGAGCAGTACTTC. It translates to CSVEAGSYEQYF.

This clone was counted once. V usage is TRBV7-9 and J usage is TRBJ2-1, with TRBD2 matching 11 bases. In germline, CDR1 is SEHNR, CDR2 FQNEAQ (reference sequence). CDR3 length: 19 amino acids. V shed 1 base, J shed 6 bases, and the junction held 14 bases outside the gene matches. CDR3 sequence: CASSLGGTSGALLRNEQFF. CDR3 coding DNA: TGTGCCAGCAGCTTAGGAGGGACTAGCGGTGCGCTACTTCGCAATGAGCAGTTCTTC.

The V gene is TRBV2, the J gene TRBJ1-4, with 8 nucleotides matching TRBD1. The CDR3 length is 15 residues. The germline V gene has CDR1 SNHLY and CDR2 FYNNEI. The V gene end was trimmed by 6 bases and the J gene end by 1 base; junction bases not matched to a gene: 4. In nucleotides, the CDR3 is TGTGCCAGCAGAGAGACAGGGGTAACTAATGAAAAACTGTTTTTT. It translates to CASRETGVTNEKLFF.

The V and J genes are TRBV5-4 and TRBJ2-1; D might be TRBD1 (6 bases). Germline assignment: CDR1 SGHNT and CDR2 YYREEE (reference sequence). The CDR3 covers 18 residues. With 2 bases removed from V and 6 bases from J, the gap between germline ends came to 24 bases. The chain's CDR3 is CASSFPGTWVNVGNEQFF. The CDR3 DNA reads TGTGCCAGCAGCTTTCCCGGGACATGGGTCAACGTGGGCAATGAGCAGTTCTTC.

Remarks on this clone: The junction differs from germline at one of its ends, possibly a read error. This chain joins TRBV18 and TRBJ1-1; perhaps TRBD1 as D (6 bases). CDR1 is KGHSH, CDR2 LQKENI, per germline. There are 13 residues in the CDR3. The CDR3 reads CASSPPGTIEAFF. The CDR3 nucleotides are TGTGCCAGCTCCCCACCCGGGACAATTGAAGCTTTCTTT.

The rearrangement uses TRBV11-3 and TRBJ2-1; possibly TRBD1 for D (6 bases). V lost 5 bases and J lost 6, with 11 bases in between. Per the germline V gene, CDR1 is SGHNT and CDR2 is YENEEA. The CDR3 totals 13 residues. CDR3 protein: CASSKGQINEQFF. CDR3 sequence (DNA): TGTGCCAGCAGCAAAGGACAGATCAATGAGCAGTTCTTC.

The chain uses TRBV28 and TRBJ1-6; tentatively, D is TRBD1 (5 bases). Trimming took off 3 bases at V and 7 bases at J, with 10 bases between the two ends. The CDR3 sequence is 14 residues long. Germline values: CDR1 MDHEN, CDR2 SYDVKM. For the CDR3, the DNA is TGTGCCAGCAGTTTTACGGGGGAAAATTCACCCCTCCACTTT. Translating it yields CASSFTGENSPLHF.

This clone was counted once. V and J are TRBV6-1 and TRBJ2-3; 9 bases are shared with TRBD2. The J segment lost 4 bases and the V segment lost 2 bases, leaving 10 bases of the junction unmatched. The CDR3 has 17 amino acids. Per the germline V gene, CDR1 is MNHNS and CDR2 is SASEGT. This chain's CDR3 is CASSEQVAGGLADTQYF. DNA of the CDR3: TGTGCCAGCAGTGAACAGGTGGCGGGGGGGCTTGCAGATACGCAGTATTTT.

The V gene is TRBV5-5, the J gene TRBJ1-1; tentative D call: TRBD1 (6 bases). Germline V gene sequence: CDR1 SGHKS, CDR2 YYEKEE (reference sequence). V gave up 1 base and J gave up 0 bases, with 13 bases separating them. This CDR3 comprises 16 residues. The CDR3: CASSLPTGHMNTEAFF. The CDR3 DNA reads TGTGCCAGCAGCTTGCCCACGGGACATATGAACACTGAAGCTTTCTTT. Complete variable domain (other parts from reference TRBV5-5 and TRBJ1-1): DAGVTQSPTHLIKTRGQQVTLRCSPISGHKSVSWYQQVLGQGPQFIFQYYEKEERGRGNFPDRFSARQFPNYSSELNVNALLLGDSALYLCASSLPTGHMNTEAFFGQGTRLTVV.

This clone was seen a single time. The chain carries TRBV4-1 and TRBJ1-1, with D unresolved. V was pared by 0 bases and J by 11 bases, with 16 bases between. CDR1 MGHRA and CDR2 YSYEKL come from the germline V gene. This CDR3 contains 14 residues. The CDR3 DNA follows: TGCGCCAGCAGCCAAGAGTTGGGCCGTACAGTTGCTTTCTTT. This gives the protein CASSQELGRTVAFF.

The chain couples TRBV2 to TRBJ2-7, with TRBD2 matching 9 bases. Germline CDR1 SNHLY, CDR2 FYNNEI. The CDR3 runs to 17 residues. V was clipped by 5 bases and J by 7 bases; unmatched bases: 18. The DNA of the CDR3 is TGTGCCAGCAGTCTCCGATTGGTAGCGGGGGCACCGGGGGAGCAGTACTTC. Translating it yields CASSLRLVAGAPGEQYF.

The chain links TRBV27 to TRBJ1-1, with a possible D match to TRBD1 (5 bases). The CDR3 contains 14 residues. The germline gives CDR1 MNHEY, CDR2 SMNVEV (reference sequence). Trimming took off 1 base at V and 3 bases at J, with 9 bases between the two ends. CDR3 amino acids: CASSLLGGDTEAFF. In DNA, the CDR3 is TGTGCCAGCAGTTTATTGGGGGGGGACACTGAAGCTTTCTTT.

This chain uses TRBV19 with TRBJ2-7, with 8 nucleotides matching TRBD2. Trimming took 3 bases from V and 4 from J; bases not matched to a gene: 11. Germline lookup yields CDR1 LNHDA and CDR2 SQIVND (reference sequence). The CDR3 length is 16 residues. In nucleotides, the CDR3 is TGTGCCAGTAGTATTAGTTCGGCGGGGGGCAAATACGAGCAGTACTTC. The encoded protein is CASSISSAGGKYEQYF.

The chain carries TRBV29-1 and TRBJ2-5, with a tentative D call TRBD1 (6 bases). The CDR3 runs 17 residues. The germline gives CDR1 SQVTM, CDR2 ANQGSEA. The ends were cut back, 7 bases at V and 6 bases at J, with 30 bases in the middle. CDR3 DNA: TGCAGCGCTGGGTCTGTAGTCTTACAGGGAACCAGAAAGACCCAGTACTTC. Protein sequence: CSAGSVVLQGTRKTQYF.